Reported below is one T cell receptor (beta chain). These data are taken from a study of blood T cell repertoires in COVID-19. Assay: immunoSEQ multiplex PCR; the TCRdb copy retains only in-frame clones and omits some. The data contain 120,000 or so clones, around 82% of them singletons. CDR3 length equals 14 residues. Germline V gives CDR1 SGHTA, CDR2 FQGNSA. J lost 5 bases, V lost 2 bases, and 4 bases had no gene match. The source of this sequence is an elderly man with active or convalescent COVID-19. This chain connects TRBV7-2 to TRBJ1-1; 8 nucleotides match TRBD1. Sequences were obtained from peripheral blood. Here the CDR3 DNA reads TGTGCCAGCAGCTTACACAGGGGGAATACTGAAGCTTTCTTT. It is translated as CASSLHRGNTEAFF. Combining the CDR3 with reference TRBV7-2 and TRBJ1-1 gives the whole variable domain GAGVSQSPSNKVTEKGKDVELRCDPISGHTALYWYRQSLGQGLEFLIYFQGNSAPDKSGLPSDRFSAERTGGSVSTLTIQRTQQEDSAVYLCASSLHRGNTEAFFGQGTRLTVV.